The following is a TCR beta chain sequence with its context. These data come from a study of blood T cell repertoires in COVID-19. Study-level background: Acute and convalescent COVID-19 specimens originated in the United States, Italy and Spain. Sources were T cells, B-cell-depleted T cells, or PBMCs; the material itself was cDNA or gDNA.

In the authors' workflow: Reference gene primer amplification in the assay estimated nucleated cell counts. Assay used: immunoSEQ multiplex PCR; TCRdb lists only in-frame clones, some missing. From that table come the V and J calls and clone size; the DNA was used to work out D and trimming. This sample yields 200,000 to 250,000 clones, of which roughly 80% are seen a single time; 3% to 4% belongs to the top ten. Looked up from germline, CDR1 is SQVTM and CDR2 is ANQGSEA. This CDR3 contains 13 residues. Between the trimmed V and J ends, which lost 4 bases and 6 bases, there was a span of 16 bases. The sequence came from a young woman with acute or convalescent COVID-19. The sequencing input was peripheral blood. The chain is built from TRBV29-1 and TRBJ2-7, with D possibly matching TRBD2 (5 bases). The CDR3 DNA sequence: TGCAGCGTTGTTCCCCCAAATGGAGGCGAGCAGTACTTC. It specifies CSVVPPNGGEQYF.